Shown below are 12 T cell receptor beta chains from a single sample sequenced in a study of CD8 T cells in Susac syndrome. A quantity of about 0.5 to 1 ug RNA underwent reverse transcription using random hexamers. One entry per CDR3 protein, called by TCRdb with MiXCR from the immunoSEQ multiplex PCR reads. This sample has 180,000 or so distinct CDR3 sequences, with approximately 94% found just once. The specimen sequenced was CD4+ T cells from PBMCs. These receptors were obtained from a human donor with multiple sclerosis.

The chain carries TRBV2 and TRBJ1-2; TRBD1 might be the D (5 bases). V lost 8 bases, J lost 3 bases, and 19 bases lay in between. Looked up from germline, CDR1 is SNHLY and CDR2 is FYNNEI. The CDR3 has 15 amino acids. The CDR3 protein is CASSPRQRSYYGYTF. The DNA of the CDR3 is TGTGCCAGCTCTCCTCGACAGCGATCCTACTATGGCTACACCTTC.

The V gene is TRBV2, the J gene TRBJ2-3; D could derive from TRBD1 or TRBD2 (5 bases each). Germline V gene data show CDR1 as SNHLY and CDR2 as FYNNEI. This CDR3 is 13 amino acids long. V lost 8 bases and J lost 1, with 10 bases in between. CDR3 amino acids: CASERGRTDTQYF. The CDR3 coding sequence is TGTGCCAGCGAGAGGGGCCGCACAGATACGCAGTATTTT.

Worth noting for this clonotype: One end of the junction fails to match germline, which may point to a read error. V usage is TRBV30 and J usage is TRBJ2-5, with a weak D call TRBD2 (5 bases). The germline V gene encodes CDR1 GTSNPN and CDR2 SVGIG (reference sequence). The CDR3 covers 13 residues. DNA for the CDR3: TGTGCCTGGACGGCGCGACCAAGGGAGATCCAGTACTTC. Translation gives CAWTARPREIQYF.

The CDR3 reads CAWSVHDGYTF. CDR3 nucleotides: TGTGCCTGGAGTGTACATGATGGCTACACCTTC. The chain carries TRBV30 and TRBJ1-2; D gene unclear. This CDR3 spans 11 amino acids. Between the trimmed V and J ends, which lost 0 bases and 6 bases, there was a span of 5 bases. Germline-derived CDR1 and CDR2 are GTSNPN and SVGIG (reference sequence).

This sequence joins TRBV20-1 and TRBJ1-2; the match to TRBD1 covers 9 bases. Per germline, CDR1 DFQATT and CDR2 SNEGSKA (reference sequence). With V trimmed by 2 bases and J by 5 bases, 9 bases remained unmatched. The CDR3 runs to 15 residues. In nucleotides, the CDR3 is TGCAGTGCTAGACCACAGGGGGCGCGGGGGTATGGCTACACCTTC. Translating it yields CSARPQGARGYGYTF.

The sample holds one count of this clonotype. V and J are TRBV5-4 and TRBJ2-7, with TRBD1 identical over 9 bases. Germline CDR1 reads SGHNT; CDR2 reads YYREEE (reference sequence). V lost 4 bases to trimming and J lost 9 bases; unmatched junction nucleotides: 8. The CDR3 extends over 13 amino acids. In DNA form, the CDR3 reads TGTGCCAGCAGCGGGACAGGGAGGGGAGGGCAGTACTTC. Translating gives CASSGTGRGGQYF.

The chain uses TRBV7-2 and TRBJ2-7; D may be TRBD1 (6 bases). With 5 bases removed from V and 0 bases from J, the gap between germline ends came to 11 bases. Germline V CDR1 and CDR2: SGHTA, FQGNSA. CDR3 length: 14 residues. CDR3 in DNA: TGTGCCAGCAGCCCGGACAGATTCTCCTACGAGCAGTACTTC. Translated, it gives CASSPDRFSYEQYF.

The rearrangement links TRBV30 to TRBJ1-1, with D possibly TRBD1 on 5 matching bases. With 7 bases removed from V and 1 base from J, the gap between germline ends came to 16 bases. Germline V gene lookup returns CDR1 GTSNPN and CDR2 SVGIG (reference sequence). The length of the CDR3 is 14 residues. The CDR3 sequence: CAFRRGTSNTEAFF. The CDR3 DNA reads as TGTGCCTTCCGGAGGGGAACCTCGAACACTGAAGCTTTCTTT.

The chain employs TRBV5-1 and TRBJ1-3, with 7 bases identical to TRBD1. This CDR3 has 14 residues. The trim removed 8 bases at V and 1 base at J, leaving 6 bases unmatched. Germline CDR1 is SGHRS and CDR2 is YFSETQ. In DNA, the CDR3 is TGCGCCAGTACAGGGGATCTTTCTGGAAACACCATATATTTT. Protein: CASTGDLSGNTIYF.

CDR3 bases: TGCAGCGTTGAAAAGGGGGAACCCACAGATACGCAGTATTTT. Translation gives CSVEKGEPTDTQYF. The chain has TRBV29-1 and TRBJ2-3; TRBD1 is a possible D gene (6 bases). Between the trimmed V and J ends, which lost 2 bases and 2 bases, there was a span of 11 bases. Germline CDR1 and CDR2: SQVTM and ANQGSEA. CDR3 size: 14 residues.

The V gene is TRBV6-5, the J gene TRBJ1-2; 9 bases are a match to TRBD1. V lost 0 bases, J lost 7 bases, and 18 bases stayed unmatched. The germline V gene has CDR1 MNHEY and CDR2 SVGAGI. The CDR3 is 19 amino acids. DNA of the CDR3: TGTGCCAGCAGTTACTCGCTGGCGGACAGGGGTAGTGGGAGCTCTGGCTACACCTTC. Amino acid sequence: CASSYSLADRGSGSSGYTF.

The chain combines TRBV29-1 with TRBJ2-7; the D gene is possibly TRBD1 (5 bases). Trimming removed 6 bases at V and 5 bases at J, with 17 bases between. Germline assignment: CDR1 SQVTM and CDR2 ANQGSEA. The CDR3 extends over 13 amino acids. The CDR3 sequence is CSVYRDRGNEQYF. The CDR3 DNA follows: TGCAGCGTCTACCGAGACAGAGGTAACGAGCAGTACTTC.